This is a list of T cell receptor beta chains from one sample in a study of T-cell memory formation after mild COVID-19. TCRdb independently ran MiXCR on the 5' RACE reads; one entry per CDR3 protein. The top ten hold 20% to 25% of the sample, which has approximately 340,000 distinct CDR3 sequences, approximately 13% seen once. Sequencing was carried out using PBMCs or a T cell subset sorted from them (not recorded which). The receptors stem from a man between 18 and 35 years old who had mild COVID-19 (a few samples of this study predate the infection). Cell type and time point are not known. Each CDR3 is given with its conserved first and last residue. Each record gives: clone size, D gene, V gene, J gene, CDR3 protein, CDR3 DNA. D genes are given only for firm matches. The size entry is marked missing in some rows and otherwise reads once, few, many or a size class.

many	-	TRBV5-1	TRBJ1-6	CASSLKLDSPLHF	TGCGCCAGCAGCTTAAAGCTCGATTCACCCCTCCACTTT
many	-	TRBV7-9	TRBJ2-3	CASSFRHGKLNTQYF	TGTGCCAGCAGCTTCAGACACGGGAAGTTGAATACGCAGTATTTT
-	-	TRBV2	TRBJ2-2	CASSEGTLGAGELFF	TGTGCCAGCAGTGAGGGGACGTTAGGCGCCGGGGAGCTGTTTTTT
-	-	TRBV20-1	TRBJ1-2	CTNDRQLGYTF	TGCACCAACGACAGACAGCTGGGCTACACCTTC
-	TRBD2	TRBV7-3	TRBJ2-3	CASSASGTSTDTQYF	TGTGCCAGCAGCGCGAGCGGGACCAGCACAGATACGCAGTATTTT
few	TRBD2	TRBV9	TRBJ2-5	CASSRTSSEETQYF	TGTGCCAGCAGCAGGACTAGCTCCGAAGAGACCCAGTACTTC
-	TRBD1	TRBV7-9	TRBJ2-2	CALTGTANTGELFF	TGTGCCCTTACCGGGACAGCGAACACCGGGGAGCTGTTTTTT
-	-	TRBV10-3	TRBJ1-1	CAISESGRAVMNTEAFF	TGTGCCATCAGTGAGTCTGGGAGGGCAGTCATGAACACTGAAGCTTTCTTT
few	TRBD1	TRBV19	TRBJ2-5	CASSTPGQGAGETQYF	TGTGCCAGTAGTACGCCCGGTCAGGGGGCAGGAGAGACCCAGTACTTC
few	-	TRBV5-1	TRBJ2-6	CASSLEGDAGANVLTF	TGCGCCAGCAGCTTGGAAGGCGACGCTGGGGCCAACGTCCTGACTTTC
-	-	TRBV12-3/TRBV12-4	TRBJ2-1	CASSLGRLGEQFF	TGTGCCAGCAGCTTGGGGAGGCTGGGTGAGCAGTTCTTC
many	-	TRBV7-2	TRBJ2-2	CASSSFRNTGELFF	TGTGCCAGCAGCTCCTTTAGGAACACCGGGGAGCTGTTTTTT
-	-	TRBV20-1	TRBJ2-3	CSAPASETTTDTQYF	TGCAGTGCGCCTGCTAGCGAGACGACCACAGATACGCAGTATTTT
few	-	TRBV20-1	TRBJ1-3	CSARSGFNTIYF	TGCAGTGCTAGATCGGGGTTTAACACCATATATTTT
few	-	TRBV29-1	TRBJ2-1	CSVPRRLSNEQFF	TGCAGCGTCCCACGTCGACTTTCCAATGAGCAGTTCTTC
few	TRBD2	TRBV9	TRBJ2-5	CASSPEGGGAADETQYF	TGTGCCAGCAGCCCAGAAGGCGGGGGGGCCGCGGATGAGACCCAGTACTTC
-	-	TRBV25-1	TRBJ1-1	CASSEFGNTEAFF	TGTGCCAGCAGTGAATTCGGGAACACTGAAGCTTTCTTT
many	-	TRBV12-3/TRBV12-4	TRBJ1-2	CASSFNGGSSTF	TGTGCCAGCAGTTTTAACGGCGGTTCTAGCACCTTC
few	TRBD1	TRBV6-2/TRBV6-3	TRBJ2-2	CASSPHLHDRGGLNTGELFF	TGTGCCAGCAGTCCTCACCTTCACGACAGGGGCGGTTTGAACACCGGGGAGCTGTTTTTT
-	TRBD1	TRBV5-1	TRBJ2-2	CASSSTGRAGELFF	TGCGCCAGCAGCTCGACAGGGCGCGCCGGGGAGCTGTTTTTT
few	TRBD2	TRBV5-1	TRBJ2-5	CASSSRRLAGVNYQETQYF	TGCGCCAGCAGTTCGAGGCGTCTAGCGGGGGTAAACTACCAAGAGACCCAGTACTTC
-	-	TRBV29-1	TRBJ2-6	CSVEPLDTRSGANVLTF	TGCAGCGTTGAACCCTTGGACACGCGCTCTGGGGCCAACGTCCTGACTTTC
few	-	TRBV11-2	TRBJ2-4	CASSRLGAGLAKNIQYF	TGTGCCAGCAGCCGTCTTGGGGCGGGATTAGCCAAAAACATTCAGTACTTC
-	-	TRBV12-3/TRBV12-4	TRBJ1-1	CASSLADRMNTEAFF	TGTGCCAGCAGCTTGGCTGACAGGATGAACACTGAAGCTTTCTTT
few	-	TRBV4-1	TRBJ2-1	CASSPGTDGSSKFF	TGCGCCAGCAGCCCCGGGACTGACGGATCGAGCAAGTTCTTC
few	-	TRBV4-2	TRBJ1-1	CASSDSVGGTEAFF	TGTGCCAGCAGCGATAGTGTGGGGGGAACTGAAGCTTTCTTT
few	TRBD1	TRBV7-6	TRBJ2-1	CASSLGTGAGEQFF	TGTGCCAGCAGCTTAGGGACAGGGGCGGGTGAGCAGTTCTTC
few	TRBD2	TRBV5-6	TRBJ2-2	CASSPSLQRGKKLFF	TGTGCCAGCAGCCCGTCCCTGCAGCGGGGGAAAAAGCTGTTTTTT
many	-	TRBV4-1	TRBJ1-1	CASSPLGDTEAFF	TGCGCCAGCAGTCCCCTTGGGGACACTGAAGCTTTCTTT
-	-	TRBV12-3/TRBV12-4	TRBJ1-3	CASSQASGNTIYF	TGTGCCAGCAGCCAGGCATCTGGAAACACCATATATTTT
few	-	TRBV7-9	TRBJ2-1	CASSLQAESTEQFF	TGTGCCAGCAGCTTACAAGCAGAATCTACAGAGCAGTTCTTC
few	-	TRBV7-2	TRBJ2-6	CASSLEVSGANVLTF	TGTGCCAGCAGCTTAGAGGTCTCTGGGGCCAACGTCCTGACTTTC
-	TRBD2	TRBV20-1	TRBJ2-1	CSARRGVPGEQFF	TGCAGTGCTAGGCGGGGGGTCCCGGGTGAGCAGTTCTTC
few	TRBD1	TRBV18	TRBJ2-4	CASSPGTGTGNIQYF	TGTGCCAGCTCACCCGGGACAGGAACAGGGAACATTCAGTACTTC
few	TRBD1	TRBV7-9	TRBJ2-3	CASSFRWGQGKTDTQYF	TGTGCCAGCAGCTTCCGCTGGGGACAGGGGAAGACAGATACGCAGTATTTT
-	TRBD1	TRBV25-1	TRBJ1-1	CASSDSPADRDLRGAFF	TGTGCCAGCAGTGATAGCCCAGCCGACAGGGACCTCCGAGGAGCTTTCTTT
-	-	TRBV4-3	TRBJ2-7	CASSQDPGGPSEQYF	TGCGCCAGCAGCCAAGATCCCGGGGGCCCCTCCGAGCAGTACTTC
many	-	TRBV9	TRBJ2-1	CASSVATSGAYNEQFF	TGTGCCAGCAGCGTAGCTACAAGCGGCGCCTACAATGAGCAGTTCTTC
-	TRBD1	TRBV12-3/TRBV12-4	TRBJ1-2	CASSLWDRGRYDGYTF	TGTGCCAGCAGTTTATGGGACAGGGGGCGGTATGACGGCTACACCTTC
-	-	TRBV6-1	TRBJ1-1	CASIFQGGTEAFF	TGTGCCAGCATTTTCCAGGGTGGGACTGAAGCTTTCTTT
-	-	TRBV5-1	TRBJ1-2	CASSLVPTNYGYTF	TGCGCCAGCAGCTTGGTACCGACAAACTATGGCTACACCTTC